Shown below are 30 T cell receptor beta chains from a single sample sequenced in a study of cytomegalovirus exposure and HLA in healthy donors. The data were produced by immunoSEQ multiplex PCR, yet TCRdb's version contains in-frame clones alone and is incomplete. The sample lists approximately 140,000 clones, 85% to 90% occurring once. Sequencing input: PBMCs. All receptors come from a man aged 18 to 29 in good health and CMV-seronegative.

This clone was observed a handful of times. V and J are TRBV19 and TRBJ1-3; D might be TRBD1 (6 bases). The CDR3 totals 16 residues. V shed 4 bases and J shed 4 bases, with 17 bases lying between them. Germline lookup yields CDR1 LNHDA and CDR2 SQIVND (reference sequence). The CDR3 protein is CASSNLQGPQGNTIYF. CDR3 nucleotides: TGTGCCAGTAGTAACCTACAGGGTCCGCAGGGAAACACCATATATTTT.

This chain connects TRBV5-1 to TRBJ1-3, with D possibly TRBD1 on 5 matching bases. The CDR3 totals 15 residues. The germline V gene has CDR1 SGHRS and CDR2 YFSETQ. Trimming took 0 bases from V and 3 from J, leaving 10 bases between them. The DNA for the CDR3 is TGCGCCAGCAGCTTGGACCAGGGACTTGGAAACACCATATATTTT. Encoded protein: CASSLDQGLGNTIYF.

J is TRBJ2-3 and V is TRBV28, with TRBD2 identical over 7 bases. This CDR3 is built from 16 residues. Trimming took 6 bases from V and 3 from J; bases not matched to a gene: 12. Germline V gene data show CDR1 as MDHEN and CDR2 as SYDVKM. CDR3 amino acids: CASSWEPRELTDTQYF. Here the CDR3 DNA reads TGTGCCAGCAGCTGGGAACCGCGGGAGCTGACAGATACGCAGTATTTT.

The chain links TRBV5-1 to TRBJ2-5, with 8 bases fitting TRBD2. The CDR3 is 15 residues long. Germline V gene lookup returns CDR1 SGHRS and CDR2 YFSETQ. V was pared by 2 bases and J by 2 bases, with 5 bases of the junction left unmatched. The CDR3 protein is CASSFSGGAQETQYF. DNA for the CDR3: TGCGCCAGCAGCTTTTCGGGAGGGGCGCAAGAGACCCAGTACTTC.

CDR3 in DNA: TGCGCCAGCAGCAGAGACAGGGGTTTTTCCTACGAGCAGTACTTC. Translating gives CASSRDRGFSYEQYF. The chain uses TRBV5-1 and TRBJ2-7, with TRBD1 matching over 8 bases. CDR1 SGHRS and CDR2 YFSETQ come from the germline V gene. The V and J ends lost 4 bases and 1 base, in that order; junction bases with no gene match: 7. The length of the CDR3 is 15 residues.

The J gene is TRBJ2-1, the V gene TRBV7-6, with D possibly matching TRBD2 (6 bases). V lost 0 bases and J 8 bases, leaving 11 bases between the germline ends. CDR1 and CDR2 from the germline V gene are SGHVS and FNYEAQ. This CDR3 comprises 14 residues. In DNA, the CDR3 is TGTGCCAGCAGCTTAGCGGGGTGGAGGGATGAGCAGTTCTTC. This sequence encodes CASSLAGWRDEQFF.

This chain connects TRBV7-8 to TRBJ2-7; TRBD1 is a possible D gene (5 bases). Germline V gives CDR1 SGHVS, CDR2 FQNEAQ. Trimming removed 5 bases from V and 5 bases from J, with 16 bases in between. The CDR3 runs 14 residues. The CDR3 DNA reads as TGTGCCAGCAGCAGGTTAGGGCAGGGCAACGAGCAGTACTTC. The encoded protein is CASSRLGQGNEQYF.

The chain employs TRBV6-4 and TRBJ2-3; 8 bases match TRBD2. V gave up 9 bases and J gave up 5 bases; unmatched junction bases: 13. Germline CDR1 is MRHNA and CDR2 is SNTAGT. CDR3 length: 15 residues. Here the CDR3 reads CARNSGVGSGDTQYF. The CDR3 coding sequence is TGTGCCAGAAATAGCGGGGTTGGAAGTGGAGATACGCAGTATTTT.

The chain is built from TRBV28 and TRBJ2-6; possible D gene TRBD2, 6 bases. This CDR3 is built from 16 residues. Germline-derived CDR1 and CDR2 are MDHEN and SYDVKM. V shed 3 bases and J shed 0 bases, with 9 bases lying between them. CDR3 bases: TGTGCCAGCAGTTTCCCCGGGAGCTCTGGGGCCAACGTCCTGACTTTC. Translation: CASSFPGSSGANVLTF.

This clone was counted once. The V and J genes are TRBV7-2 and TRBJ1-6, with 7 bases aligning to TRBD1. The V segment lost 5 bases and the J segment 4 bases; nucleotides outside the gene matches: 11. CDR3 length: 17 amino acids. CDR1 and CDR2 (germline): SGHTA, FQGNSA. The CDR3 DNA reads TGTGCCAGCAGCCCAGGATCGGGACAGTCTTATAATTCACCCCTCCACTTT. Protein sequence: CASSPGSGQSYNSPLHF.

This clone was picked up one time. The chain links TRBV15 to TRBJ2-7; 13 bases are a match to TRBD2. Trimming cost V 1 base and J 2 bases; bases outside gene matches: 2. In germline, CDR1 is LNHNV, CDR2 YYDKDF (reference sequence). CDR3 length: 16 amino acids. CDR3 sequence reads: CATSRAGLAGTYEQYF. In DNA, the CDR3 is TGTGCCACCAGCAGAGCGGGACTAGCGGGGACCTACGAGCAGTACTTC.

The V gene is TRBV10-1, the J gene TRBJ2-7; 8 nucleotides align to TRBD1. The CDR3 has 14 amino acids. CDR1 WNHNN and CDR2 SYGVQD come from the germline V gene (reference sequence). Trimming removed 4 bases from V and 6 bases from J; junction bases left unmatched: 8. CDR3: CASSVRGRASEQYF. CDR3 sequence (DNA): TGCGCCAGCAGTGTCAGGGGGCGCGCCAGCGAGCAGTACTTC.

The rearrangement uses TRBV6-1 and TRBJ2-3; D may be TRBD2 (5 bases). Trimming removed 6 bases at V and 4 bases at J, with 8 bases between. This CDR3 has 12 amino acids. Germline CDR1 is MNHNS and CDR2 is SASEGT. The CDR3 is CASRLSADTQYF. The DNA for the CDR3 is TGTGCCAGCAGACTTAGCGCAGATACGCAGTATTTT.

This clone showed up just once. The chain carries TRBV6-1 and TRBJ2-3; TRBD2 matches at 10 bases. V lost 6 bases and J lost 2; bases outside the gene matches: 8. The CDR3 contains 16 residues. Germline CDR1 is MNHNS and CDR2 is SASEGT. CDR3 residues: CASRELAGRPTDTQYF. In DNA, the CDR3 is TGTGCCAGCAGGGAACTAGCGGGACGGCCCACAGATACGCAGTATTTT.

The J gene is TRBJ1-1, the V gene TRBV5-5; unclear D gene. Germline V gene lookup returns CDR1 SGHKS and CDR2 YYEKEE (reference sequence). The CDR3 spans 12 residues. V was shortened by 1 base and J by 4 bases, with 5 bases between the two germline ends. The CDR3 DNA is TGTGCCAGCAGCTTGACAGTCACTGAAGCTTTCTTT. It specifies CASSLTVTEAFF.

This clone was seen a few times. The V gene is TRBV28, the J gene TRBJ1-5; D perhaps matches TRBD1 (6 bases). CDR1 is MDHEN, CDR2 SYDVKM, per germline. This CDR3 contains 14 residues. Trimming removed 2 bases at V and 5 bases at J, with 10 bases between. CDR3 region: CASSLQGSHQPQHF. CDR3 coding DNA: TGTGCCAGCAGTTTACAGGGGTCCCATCAGCCCCAGCATTTT.

This chain connects TRBV28 to TRBJ1-1, with 8 bases fitting TRBD1. V lost 2 bases and J lost 4; bases outside the gene matches: 9. Germline-derived CDR1 and CDR2 are MDHEN and SYDVKM. The CDR3 has 16 residues. This chain's CDR3 is CASSLPLWTGITEAFF. The CDR3 nucleotides read TGTGCCAGCAGTTTACCGCTCTGGACAGGGATCACTGAAGCTTTCTTT.

The genes are TRBV5-1 and TRBJ1-1; 7 bases match TRBD1. J lost 2 bases, V lost 1 base, and 2 bases had no gene match. This CDR3 has 14 amino acids. Germline V gives CDR1 SGHRS, CDR2 YFSETQ. The CDR3 sequence is CASSLPGGNTEAFF. The CDR3 DNA sequence: TGCGCCAGCAGCTTGCCAGGGGGTAACACTGAAGCTTTCTTT.

V is TRBV7-6 and J is TRBJ1-3; D is unresolved. V lost 8 bases and J lost 3, with 8 bases in between. From germline, CDR1 is SGHVS and CDR2 FNYEAQ. The CDR3 has 12 residues. CDR3 coding DNA: TGTGCCAGCTCGCCGAGTGGAAACACCATATATTTT. It encodes CASSPSGNTIYF.

The J gene is TRBJ2-6, the V gene TRBV6-6; tentatively, D is TRBD1 (6 bases). V was clipped by 5 bases and J by 2 bases, with 10 bases between them. There are 15 residues in the CDR3. Germline V gene sequence: CDR1 MNHNY, CDR2 SVGAGI (reference sequence). The CDR3 region is CASSQGRAGANVLTF. The CDR3 nucleotides read TGTGCCAGCAGTCAGGGGCGGGCTGGGGCCAACGTCCTGACTTTC.

The rearrangement joins TRBV28 to TRBJ2-7, with 7 bases lining up with TRBD1. CDR3 length equals 16 residues. V was clipped by 5 bases and J by 3 bases; unmatched bases: 13. Germline assignment: CDR1 MDHEN and CDR2 SYDVKM. CDR3 sequence reads: CASSPRTGRDLYEQYF. In DNA, the CDR3 is TGTGCCAGCAGTCCGAGGACAGGTCGCGATCTCTACGAGCAGTACTTC.

The V and J genes are TRBV27 and TRBJ2-1, with 8 bases that match TRBD1. CDR3 length: 16 amino acids. Trimming removed 5 bases from V and 3 bases from J; junction bases left unmatched: 9. The germline V gene encodes CDR1 MNHEY and CDR2 SMNVEV (reference sequence). Written as DNA, the CDR3 is TGTGCCAGCAGTCCCCTTGGTGACAGGGGCTACAATGAGCAGTTCTTC. Protein product: CASSPLGDRGYNEQFF.

This chain uses TRBV7-9 with TRBJ1-1; perhaps TRBD1 as D (6 bases). CDR3 length: 15 residues. Germline CDR1 and CDR2: SEHNR and FQNEAQ (reference sequence). Trimming left V 4 bases short and J 6 bases short, with 18 bases between. CDR3 DNA sequence: TGTGCCAGCAGCTCCGCAGGGGCGCGAGCCCCTGAAGCTTTCTTT. It is translated as CASSSAGARAPEAFF.

V is TRBV7-8 and J is TRBJ2-5; TRBD2 agrees at 8 bases. V was clipped by 3 bases and J by 5 bases; unmatched bases: 8. Germline lookup yields CDR1 SGHVS and CDR2 FQNEAQ. This CDR3 spans 15 amino acids. The CDR3 region has the DNA TGTGCCAGCAGCTTGGGGACTAGGGTAGGGGAGACCCAGTACTTC. Protein product: CASSLGTRVGETQYF.

This clone was detected only a few times. V and J are TRBV2 and TRBJ1-1; D uncertain. There are 13 residues in the CDR3. CDR1 SNHLY and CDR2 FYNNEI come from the germline V gene. V was cut by 1 base and J by 11 bases, with 14 bases left in between. DNA for the CDR3: TGTGCCAGCAGTGAAGAGCCGGGTCTCCGGGCTTTCTTT. Translated, it gives CASSEEPGLRAFF. Variable domain in full (rest from reference TRBV2 and TRBJ1-1): EPEVTQTPSHQVTQMGQEVILRCVPISNHLYFYWYRQILGQKVEFLVSFYNNEISEKSEIFDDQFSVERPDGSNFTLKIRSTKLEDSAMYFCASSEEPGLRAFFGQGTRLTVV.

The gene calls are TRBV7-9 and TRBJ2-7; 7 nucleotides agree with TRBD2. The ends lost 4 bases at V and 6 bases at J; junction bases unmatched: 12. The CDR3 is 15 residues long. CDR1 and CDR2 from the germline V gene are SEHNR and FQNEAQ (reference sequence). CDR3 DNA: TGTGCCAGCAGCTCCTTGGGGGAGGGCCGATTCGAGCAGTACTTC. Amino acid sequence: CASSSLGEGRFEQYF.

This clone showed up just a few times. V usage is TRBV9 and J usage is TRBJ1-5; a weak D match, TRBD1 (5 bases). CDR3 length equals 13 residues. V was cut by 3 bases and J by 5 bases, with 9 bases left in between. Germline V CDR1 and CDR2: SGDLS, YYNGEE. CDR3 protein: CASSARVYQPQHF. Written as DNA, the CDR3 is TGTGCCAGCAGCGCCAGGGTTTATCAGCCCCAGCATTTT.

The J gene is TRBJ1-5, the V gene TRBV12-5, with D perhaps matching TRBD1 (6 bases). Per germline, CDR1 LGHNT and CDR2 FRNRAP. This CDR3 region has 15 residues. With 3 bases removed from V and 5 bases from J, the gap between germline ends came to 14 bases. The CDR3 loop is CASGFASGVDQPQHF. Here the CDR3 DNA reads TGTGCTAGTGGTTTTGCCTCAGGGGTGGATCAGCCCCAGCATTTT.

A few counts support this clone. The chain couples TRBV7-9 to TRBJ2-7; weak D call: TRBD2 (5 bases). CDR1 is SEHNR and CDR2 is FQNEAQ in the germline V gene (reference sequence). V was shortened by 5 bases and J by 5 bases, with 19 bases between the two germline ends. The CDR3 runs 15 residues. The CDR3 sequence: CASSLGLFFGHEQYF. The CDR3 DNA sequence: TGTGCCAGCAGCCTCGGACTCTTTTTCGGCCACGAGCAGTACTTC.

V is TRBV20-1 and J is TRBJ1-1; D is perhaps TRBD1 (5 bases). Deletions cut 6 bases from V and 4 bases from J, with 9 bases between. This CDR3 contains 11 residues. Per the germline V gene, CDR1 is DFQATT and CDR2 is SNEGSKA (reference sequence). CDR3: CSAAGGTEAFF. CDR3 nucleotides: TGCAGTGCCGCCGGGGGCACTGAAGCTTTCTTT.